This T cell receptor beta chain was captured in a study of T cell responses to AZD1222 COVID-19 vaccine. This CDR3 is 13 amino acids long. V was shortened by 1 base and J by 9 bases, with 7 bases between the two germline ends. The germline gives CDR1 LGHNT, CDR2 FRNRAP. Study outcomes and limitations: Spike-specific TCR breadth and depth rose after two AZD1222 doses. Nearly half of the spike-specific TCRs reportedly recognize variant regions that carry no mutations.

TCRdb's table, derived via immunoSEQ multiplex PCR, lists solely in-frame clones and lacks some. The sample records under 130,000 clones, approximately 96% being singletons. About this clone itself: Antigen specificity is unknown.

This specimen was peripheral blood, taken on day 0 of AZD1222 vaccination. The sequence came from an adult in good health. The chain has TRBV12-5 and TRBJ1-6; D not resolved. CDR3 sequence: CASGLGRSSPLHF. Here the CDR3 DNA reads TGTGCTAGTGGTTTGGGGAGGAGTTCACCCCTCCACTTT.